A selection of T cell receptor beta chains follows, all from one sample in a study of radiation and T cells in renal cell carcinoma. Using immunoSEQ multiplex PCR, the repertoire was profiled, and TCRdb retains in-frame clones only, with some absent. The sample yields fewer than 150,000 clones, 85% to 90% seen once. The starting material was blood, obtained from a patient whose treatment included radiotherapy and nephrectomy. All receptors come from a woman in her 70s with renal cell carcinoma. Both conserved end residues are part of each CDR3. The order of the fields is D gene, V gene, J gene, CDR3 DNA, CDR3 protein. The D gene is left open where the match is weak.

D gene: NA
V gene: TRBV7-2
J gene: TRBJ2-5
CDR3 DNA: TGTGCCAGCAGCTTAGCGAGAGAGACCCAGTACTTC
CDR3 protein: CASSLARETQYF

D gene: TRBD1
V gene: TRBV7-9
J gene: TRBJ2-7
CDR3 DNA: TGTGCCAGCAGCCTTATCGAGGTACAGGGGGAAGAGCAGTACTTC
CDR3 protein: CASSLIEVQGEEQYF

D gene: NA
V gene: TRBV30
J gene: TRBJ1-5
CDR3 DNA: TGTGCCTGGAGTGTACAGGGAAGTCAGCCCCAGCATTTT
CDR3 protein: CAWSVQGSQPQHF

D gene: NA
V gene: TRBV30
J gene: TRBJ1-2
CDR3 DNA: TGTGCCTGGAGTGTACCCGGGGGGCTTTTGGGCTACACCTTC
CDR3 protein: CAWSVPGGLLGYTF

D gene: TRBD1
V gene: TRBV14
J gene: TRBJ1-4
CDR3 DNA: TGTGCCAGCAGCACCACCCGGGGAAGGGGGCTGACGCGCGAAAAACTGTTTTTT
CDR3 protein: CASSTTRGRGLTREKLFF

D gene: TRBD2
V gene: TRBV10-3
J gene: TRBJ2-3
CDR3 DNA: TGTGCCATCAGTGAGGGTGCCGGGGGGGCGGGAGATACGCAGTATTTT
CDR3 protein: CAISEGAGGAGDTQYF

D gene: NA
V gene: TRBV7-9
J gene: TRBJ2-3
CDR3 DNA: TGTGCCAGCAACCCGACAGTCACAGATACGCAGTATTTT
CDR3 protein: CASNPTVTDTQYF

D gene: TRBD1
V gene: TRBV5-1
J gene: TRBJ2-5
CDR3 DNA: TGCGCCAGCAGCTTGGAACAGGGGGTTGGGGAGACCCAGTACTTC
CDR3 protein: CASSLEQGVGETQYF

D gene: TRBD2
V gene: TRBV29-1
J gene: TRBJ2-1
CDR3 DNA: TGCAGCGTTGAAGAAGGAGCGGGGGGGCTCGGTGAGCAGTTCTTC
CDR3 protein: CSVEEGAGGLGEQFF

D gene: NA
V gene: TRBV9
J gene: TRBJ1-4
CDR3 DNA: TGTGCCAGCAGCGCTAATGAAAAACTGTTTTTT
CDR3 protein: CASSANEKLFF

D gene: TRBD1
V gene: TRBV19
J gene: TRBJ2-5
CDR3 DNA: TGTGCCAGTAGCCCTGGACAGGGGGTCCAAGAGACCCAGTACTTC
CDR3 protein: CASSPGQGVQETQYF